The sequence of this TCR beta chain was determined in a study of regulatory T cells in long-lasting Graves disease. Points from the study as a whole: Gene preferences differed: TRBV28, TRBJ1-2, TRBJ2-5 in persistent cases.

To make TCR beta libraries, researchers used iRepertoire HTBI primers and Arm-PCR of CDR3 regions. TCRdb processed the multiplex PCR reads anew with MiXCR; each CDR3 protein has one entry. The data contain a few hundred thousand distinct CDR3 sequences, about 25% of them singletons. Described time point: persistent/refractory GD, antithyroid drugs over 5 years with positive TRAb. PBMC-extracted RNA yielded the TCR library. Per American Thyroid Association guidelines, Graves' disease was diagnosed. Germline lookup yields CDR1 SEHNR and CDR2 FQNEAQ (reference sequence). Trimming stripped 7 bases from V and 10 bases from J, with 16 bases between. There are 12 residues in the CDR3. About this clonotype itself: Its antigen is not identified.

The V and J genes are TRBV7-9 and TRBJ1-1; D is perhaps TRBD1 (6 bases). This TCR was sampled from a female donor with Graves disease. This specimen was peripheral blood mononuclear cells (PBMCs), taken when the disease was refractory, from a patient treated with antithyroid drugs. The CDR3: CASTLGGGVAFF. CDR3 sequence (DNA): TGTGCCAGCACCCTAGGGGGGGGGGTAGCTTTCTTT.